A selection of T cell receptor beta chains follows, all from one sample in a study of T cell changes during pregnancy in multiple sclerosis. TCRdb's table, derived via immunoSEQ multiplex PCR, lists solely in-frame clones and lacks some. There are fewer than 85,000 clones in the sample; 80% to 95% occur only once, and around 2% lies in the top ten. Material: peripheral blood, obtained in the second trimester of pregnancy. The receptors derive from a female donor with multiple sclerosis, enrolled in a pregnancy study. CDR3s include the opening cysteine and the closing phenylalanine or tryptophan.

v_gene,CDR3aa
TRBV7-8,CASSLKGLADGTDTQYF
TRBV6-5,CASSPDRPSSYEQYF
TRBV4-2,CASSQPKKTGGNYGYTF
TRBV7-6,CASSTPGGGNADTQYF
TRBV7-2,CASSYGQGYGYTF
TRBV6-5,CASSPPGGPYGYTF
TRBV5-4,CASSQSPGTGNTGELFF
TRBV27,CASSPGTGFVEKLFF
TRBV6-5,CASSLGQGDYEQYF
TRBV14,CASSHRGGTTDTQYF